Sequencing of this TCR beta chain was carried out in a study of OX40 agonist ivuxolimab in advanced cancers. Study-level results: Among expanded peripheral T cells, antigen specificity went undetermined.

Only in-frame clones appear in the TCRdb table, and some are missing; sequencing was by immunoSEQ multiplex PCR. The table lists some 60,000 clones, 86% of them singletons. This clone was detected only once. Its antigen is undetermined. The CDR3 contains 12 residues. V was clipped by 3 bases and J by 6 bases, with 9 bases between them. Germline CDR1 is PRHDT and CDR2 is FYEKMQ (reference sequence). Sequenced here: CD4+ or CD8+ T cells sorted from blood, sampled in a trial of the OX40 agonist ivuxolimab. The sequence was obtained from an adult with an advanced solid tumor such as melanoma, head and neck, liver or kidney cancer. The V gene is TRBV13, the J gene TRBJ2-7; unclear D gene. CDR3 DNA sequence: TGTGCCAGCAGCTTTTTGTGGGGCGAGCAGTACTTC. Protein: CASSFLWGEQYF.